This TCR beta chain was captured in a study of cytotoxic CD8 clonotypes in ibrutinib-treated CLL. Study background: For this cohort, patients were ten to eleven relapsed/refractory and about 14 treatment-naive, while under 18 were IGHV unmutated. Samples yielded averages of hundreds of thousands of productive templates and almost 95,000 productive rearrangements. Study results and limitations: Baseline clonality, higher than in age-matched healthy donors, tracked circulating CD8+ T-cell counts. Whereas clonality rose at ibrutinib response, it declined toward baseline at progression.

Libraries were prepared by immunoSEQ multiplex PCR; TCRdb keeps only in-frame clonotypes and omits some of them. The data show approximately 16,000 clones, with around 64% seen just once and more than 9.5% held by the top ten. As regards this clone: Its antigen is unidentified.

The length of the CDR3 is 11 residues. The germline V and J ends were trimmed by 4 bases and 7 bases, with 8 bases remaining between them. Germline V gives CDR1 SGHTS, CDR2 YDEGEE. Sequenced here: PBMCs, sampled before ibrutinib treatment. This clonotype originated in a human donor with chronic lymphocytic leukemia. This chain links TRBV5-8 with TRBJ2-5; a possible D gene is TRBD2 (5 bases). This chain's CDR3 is CASSPAGTQYF. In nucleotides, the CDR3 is TGTGCCAGCAGCCCGGCGGGGACCCAGTACTTC.